The 10 T cell receptor beta chains in this list originate from one sample, sequenced in a study of regulatory T cells in long-lasting Graves disease. Stated time point: newly diagnosed GD, antithyroid drugs for less than 3 months. The TCR library was prepared using RNA isolated from PBMCs. Building the TCR beta libraries relied on iRepertoire HTBI primers, and CDR3 regions underwent Arm-PCR. TCRdb reprocessed the multiplex PCR reads via MiXCR and lists one record per CDR3 protein. The table lists approximately 540,000 distinct CDR3 sequences, around 11% of them singletons. The same specimen was also included in a second study, on T cells in Graves' hyperthyroidism and ophthalmopathy.

The specimen comprised peripheral blood mononuclear cells (PBMCs), sampled at new diagnosis, from a patient treated with antithyroid drugs. The receptors derive from a woman in her twenties or thirties with Graves disease.

Worth noting for this clonotype: The junction does not match germline at one end; this may be a read error. The V gene is TRBV14, the J gene TRBJ2-7; tentatively, D is TRBD1 (5 bases). CDR3 size: 13 residues. The germline V gene encodes CDR1 SGHDN and CDR2 FVKESK. CDR3 bases: TGTGTCAGCAGCCATCCTGACAGATACGAGCAGTACTTC. Amino acids: CVSSHPDRYEQYF. The variable domain in full, with the rest retrieved from reference TRBV14 and TRBJ2-7, is EAGVTQFPSHSVIEKGQTVTLRCDPISGHDNLYWYRRVMGKEIKFLLHFVKESKQDESGMPNNRFLAERTGGTYSTLKVQPAELEDSGVYFCVSSHPDRYEQYFGPGTRLTVT.

J is TRBJ2-3 and V is TRBV19; tentatively, D is TRBD1 (6 bases). CDR3 length: 14 residues. Germline CDR1 and CDR2: LNHDA and SQIVND (reference sequence). The ends were cut back, 6 bases at V and 1 base at J, with 11 bases in the middle. CDR3 region: CASRNRAGTDTQYF. The DNA of the CDR3 is TGTGCCAGTAGAAACAGGGCCGGCACAGATACGCAGTATTTT.

This clonotype was observed a handful of times. The chain carries TRBV12-3 or TRBV12-4 and TRBJ1-5; 8 bases match TRBD1. The junction had 8 bases not matched to a gene; V was cut back by 5 bases and J by 5 bases. The CDR3 length is 15 residues. The CDR3 loop is CASSGTGTGYQPQHF. The CDR3 DNA reads as TGTGCCAGCAGTGGAACCGGGACAGGCTATCAGCCCCAGCATTTT.

This clonotype was recorded many times. The chain links TRBV10-3 to TRBJ1-6; D remains unclear. Germline CDR1 and CDR2: ENHRY and SYGVKD. The V gene lost 6 bases and the J gene lost 9 bases, with 15 bases spanning the gap. The CDR3 is made up of 14 amino acids. This CDR3 is CAISLEVSASPLHF. The CDR3 bases are TGTGCCATCAGCCTTGAAGTATCGGCTTCACCCCTCCACTTT.

This clonotype was picked up many times. The CDR3, as DNA: TGTGCCAGCAGCGATCCCAAGGGGGGCAGCACTGAAGCTTTCTTT. It specifies CASSDPKGGSTEAFF. This rearrangement joins TRBV6-2 or TRBV6-3 to TRBJ1-1; D is perhaps TRBD1 (6 bases). V dropped 6 bases and J dropped 4 bases, with 18 bases sitting between them. CDR1 is MNHEY, CDR2 SVGEGT, per germline. The length of the CDR3 is 15 residues.

This clonotype was recorded many times. The V gene is TRBV15, the J gene TRBJ1-6; D unresolved. The CDR3 runs to 14 residues. Germline V gene lookup returns CDR1 LNHNV and CDR2 YYDKDF (reference sequence). V shed 0 bases and J shed 7 bases, with 7 bases lying between them. CDR3 amino acids: CATSRDATNSPLHF. DNA of the CDR3: TGTGCCACCAGCAGAGATGCGACAAATTCACCCCTCCACTTT.

This clonotype has a count of ten or more. This sequence joins TRBV10-1 and TRBJ1-1; no firm D call. With 1 base removed from V and 7 bases from J, the gap between germline ends came to 7 bases. The germline gives CDR1 WNHNN, CDR2 SYGVQD (reference sequence). This CDR3 comprises 12 residues. The chain's CDR3 is CASSEFQGEAFF. The CDR3 nucleotides read TGCGCCAGCAGTGAGTTCCAAGGTGAAGCTTTCTTT.

This clonotype was recorded many times. The conserved final phenylalanine or tryptophan is absent from the CDR3, which likely points to a read error. It is unclear where the CDR3 begins or ends on the DNA, so no DNA is shown, and the CDR3 is as TCRdb lists it. The chain is built from TRBV11-2 and TRBJ2-1; the table's D call TRBD1 went unverified against the DNA. CDR1 is SGHAT and CDR2 is FQNNGV in the germline V gene. Inclusive of both ends, the CDR3 amounts to 13 amino acids. This chain's CDR3 is CASSLDLASRFWV.

To note about this clonotype: The conserved closing phenylalanine or tryptophan is absent in this CDR3, likely reflecting a read error. The V and J genes are TRBV3-1 and TRBJ1-3; no firm D call. CDR1 and CDR2 from the germline V gene are LGHDT and YNNKEL (reference sequence). The V end was cut by 1 base, the J end by 3 bases, with 4 bases between. The CDR3 is made up of 13 amino acids. CDR3 sequence: CASSQGDGNTIYL. In nucleotides, the CDR3 is TGTGCCAGCAGCCAAGGGGATGGAAACACCATATATCTT.

The chain combines TRBV5-1 with TRBJ2-1, with 12 bases identical to TRBD2. With 6 bases clipped from V and 0 bases from J, the junction kept 4 bases outside the gene matches. The CDR3 has 16 residues. Germline V gene lookup returns CDR1 SGHRS and CDR2 YFSETQ. Here the CDR3 reads CASILLAGGSYNEQFF. The DNA for the CDR3 is TGCGCCAGCATCTTACTAGCGGGGGGCTCCTACAATGAGCAGTTCTTC.